This T cell receptor beta chain was found in a study of shared clonotypes between healthy human individuals. For the study at large: Each donor had three CD4 naive, three CD4 memory, two CD8 naive and one CD8 memory plate.

Terminally differentiated effector memory CD45RA+ cells were left out of the naive CD8 fraction, which was CD45RO-negative and positively selected for CCR7. Trimming removed 0 bases at V and 12 bases at J, with 10 bases between. Germline-derived CDR1 and CDR2 are SGHRS and YFSETQ. The CDR3 sequence is 12 residues long. Each subset's genomic DNA was shared equally among a number of immunoSEQ plates. Clones were read by immunoSEQ multiplex PCR, and TCRdb kept only the in-frame ones, dropping some. The sample includes about 2.1 million clones, 90% to 95% of them seen just once. The chain joins TRBV5-1 to TRBJ2-1; D not certain. The TCR comes from a man aged 18 to 29 in good health. Some clones in this sample may be carry-over from other donors' samples. Material for sequencing was naive CD8+ T cells from PBMCs. This chain's CDR3 is CASSLDERTQFF. CDR3 DNA: TGCGCCAGCAGCTTGGACGAGCGTACGCAGTTCTTC. The whole variable domain, remainder taken from reference TRBV5-1 and TRBJ2-1, is KAGVTQTPRYLIKTRGQQVTLSCSPISGHRSVSWYQQTPGQGLQFLFEYFSETQRNKGNFPGRFSGRQFSNSRSEMNVSTLELGDSALYLCASSLDERTQFFGPGTRLTVL.